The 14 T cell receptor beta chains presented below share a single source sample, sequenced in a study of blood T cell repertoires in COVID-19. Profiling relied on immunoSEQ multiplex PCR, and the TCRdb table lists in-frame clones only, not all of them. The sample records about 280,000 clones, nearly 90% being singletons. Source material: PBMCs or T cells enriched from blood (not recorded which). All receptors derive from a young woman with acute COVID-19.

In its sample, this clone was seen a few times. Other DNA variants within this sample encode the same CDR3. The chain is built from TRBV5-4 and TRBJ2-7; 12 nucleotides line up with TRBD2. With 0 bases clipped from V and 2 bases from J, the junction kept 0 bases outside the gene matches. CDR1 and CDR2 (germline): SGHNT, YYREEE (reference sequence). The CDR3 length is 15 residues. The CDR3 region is CASSLGTSGTYEQYF. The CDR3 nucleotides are TGTGCCAGCAGCTTGGGGACTAGCGGGACCTACGAGCAGTACTTC.

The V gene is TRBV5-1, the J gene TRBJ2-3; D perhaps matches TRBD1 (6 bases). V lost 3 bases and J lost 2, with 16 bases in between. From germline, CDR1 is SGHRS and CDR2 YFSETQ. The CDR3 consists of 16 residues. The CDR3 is CASSSAPGTNTDTQYF. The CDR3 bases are TGCGCCAGCAGCTCGGCACCCGGGACAAACACAGATACGCAGTATTTT. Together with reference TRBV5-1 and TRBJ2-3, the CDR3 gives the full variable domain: KAGVTQTPRYLIKTRGQQVTLSCSPISGHRSVSWYQQTPGQGLQFLFEYFSETQRNKGNFPGRFSGRQFSNSRSEMNVSTLELGDSALYLCASSSAPGTNTDTQYFGPGTRLTVL.

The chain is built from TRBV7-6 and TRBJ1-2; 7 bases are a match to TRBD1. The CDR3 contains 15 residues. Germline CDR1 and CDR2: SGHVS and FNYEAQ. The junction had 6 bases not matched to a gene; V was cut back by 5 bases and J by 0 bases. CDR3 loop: CASSPWDRANYGYTF. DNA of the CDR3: TGTGCCAGCAGCCCCTGGGACAGAGCTAACTATGGCTACACCTTC.

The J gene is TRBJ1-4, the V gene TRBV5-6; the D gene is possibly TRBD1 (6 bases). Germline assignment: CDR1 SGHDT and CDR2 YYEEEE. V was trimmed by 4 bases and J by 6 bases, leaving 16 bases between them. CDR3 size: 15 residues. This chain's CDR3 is CASSQRRKGDEKLFF. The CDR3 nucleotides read TGTGCCAGCAGCCAACGCCGAAAGGGGGATGAAAAACTGTTTTTT. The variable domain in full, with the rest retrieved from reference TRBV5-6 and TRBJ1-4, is DAGVTQSPTHLIKTRGQQVTLRCSPKSGHDTVSWYQQALGQGPQFIFQYYEEEERQRGNFPDRFSGHQFPNYSSELNVNALLLGDSALYLCASSQRRKGDEKLFFGSGTQLSVL.

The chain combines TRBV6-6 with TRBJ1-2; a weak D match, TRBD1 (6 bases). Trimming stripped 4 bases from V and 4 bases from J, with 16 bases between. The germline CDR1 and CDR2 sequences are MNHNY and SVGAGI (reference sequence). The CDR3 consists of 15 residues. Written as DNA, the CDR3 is TGTGCCAGCAGTTTACCCCCAGGGGACGGCTATGGCTACACCTTC. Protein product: CASSLPPGDGYGYTF.

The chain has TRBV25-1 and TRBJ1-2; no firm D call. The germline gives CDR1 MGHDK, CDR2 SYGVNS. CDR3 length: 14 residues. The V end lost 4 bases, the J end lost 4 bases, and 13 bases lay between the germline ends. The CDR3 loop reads CASSGLEGFYGYTF. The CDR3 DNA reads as TGTGCCAGCAGTGGGCTGGAGGGCTTCTATGGCTACACCTTC.

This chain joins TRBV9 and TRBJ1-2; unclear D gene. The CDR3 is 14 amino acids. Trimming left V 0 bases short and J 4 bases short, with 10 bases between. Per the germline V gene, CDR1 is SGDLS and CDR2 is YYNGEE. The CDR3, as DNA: TGTGCCAGCAGCGTAGACGGAGATGGCTATGGCTACACCTTC. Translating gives CASSVDGDGYGYTF.

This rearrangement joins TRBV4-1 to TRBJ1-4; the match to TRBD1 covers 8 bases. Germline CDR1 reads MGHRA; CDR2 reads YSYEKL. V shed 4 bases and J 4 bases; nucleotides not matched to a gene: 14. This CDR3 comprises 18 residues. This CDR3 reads CASSPVRGRLVGNEKLFF. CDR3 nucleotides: TGCGCCAGCAGCCCGGTCAGGGGGCGCCTCGTGGGTAATGAAAAACTGTTTTTT.

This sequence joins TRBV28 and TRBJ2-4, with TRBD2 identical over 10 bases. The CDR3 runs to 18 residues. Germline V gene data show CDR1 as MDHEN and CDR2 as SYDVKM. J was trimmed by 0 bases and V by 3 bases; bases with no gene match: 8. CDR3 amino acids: CASSFNLLAGVAKNIQYF. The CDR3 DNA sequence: TGTGCCAGCAGTTTTAATCTTCTAGCGGGAGTAGCCAAAAACATTCAGTACTTC. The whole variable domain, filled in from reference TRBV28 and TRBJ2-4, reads DVKVTQSSRYLVKRTGEKVFLECVQDMDHENMFWYRQDPGLGLRLIYFSYDVKMKEKGDIPEGYSVSREKKERFSLILESASTNQTSMYLCASSFNLLAGVAKNIQYFGAGTRLSVL.

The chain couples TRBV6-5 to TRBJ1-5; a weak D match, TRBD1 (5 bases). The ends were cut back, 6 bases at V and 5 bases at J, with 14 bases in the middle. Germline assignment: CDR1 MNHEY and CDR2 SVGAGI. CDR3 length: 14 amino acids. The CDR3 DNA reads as TGTGCCAGCAGCTCAGGGAAAGATTATCAGCCCCAGCATTTT. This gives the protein CASSSGKDYQPQHF.

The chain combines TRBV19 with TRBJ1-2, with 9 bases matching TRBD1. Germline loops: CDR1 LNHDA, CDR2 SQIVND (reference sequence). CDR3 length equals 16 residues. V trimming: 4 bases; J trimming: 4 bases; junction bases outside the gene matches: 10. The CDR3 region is CASSNPDRGRGYGYTF. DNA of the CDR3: TGTGCCAGTAGTAATCCGGACAGGGGACGGGGCTATGGCTACACCTTC. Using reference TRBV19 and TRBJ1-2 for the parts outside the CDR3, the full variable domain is DGGITQSPKYLFRKEGQNVTLSCEQNLNHDAMYWYRQDPGQGLRLIYYSQIVNDFQKGDIAEGYSVSREKKESFPLTVTSAQKNPTAFYLCASSNPDRGRGYGYTFGSGTRLTVV.

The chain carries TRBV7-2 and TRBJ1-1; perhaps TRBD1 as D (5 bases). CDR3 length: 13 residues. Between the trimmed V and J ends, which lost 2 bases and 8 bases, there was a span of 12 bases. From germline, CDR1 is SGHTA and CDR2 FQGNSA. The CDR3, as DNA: TGTGCCAGCAGCTTATGGGGCTCAGGAGAAGCTTTCTTT. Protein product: CASSLWGSGEAFF.

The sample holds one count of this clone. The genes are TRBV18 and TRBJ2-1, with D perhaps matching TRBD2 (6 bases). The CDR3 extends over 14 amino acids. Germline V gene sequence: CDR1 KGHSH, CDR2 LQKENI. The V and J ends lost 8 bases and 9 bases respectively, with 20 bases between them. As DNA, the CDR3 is TGTGCCAGCGCCACGACTAGTTATGTCGGTGAGCAGTTCTTC. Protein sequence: CASATTSYVGEQFF.

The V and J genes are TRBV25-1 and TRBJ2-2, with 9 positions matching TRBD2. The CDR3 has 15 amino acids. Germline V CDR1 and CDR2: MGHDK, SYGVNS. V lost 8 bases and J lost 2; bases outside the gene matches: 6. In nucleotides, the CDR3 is TGTGCCAGCCTTTCGGGACTAGCAAACACCGGGGAGCTGTTTTTT. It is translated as CASLSGLANTGELFF.